This TCR beta chain was recovered during a study of radiotherapy plus CTLA-4 blockade in lung cancer. Whole-study context: The study recorded objective responses in around a sixth of patients and disease control in around 33%.

Patients with chemo-refractory metastatic non-small-cell lung cancer received focal radiation plus CTLA-4 blockade with ipilimumab. TCRdb's copy holds only in-frame clones and misses some; the assay was immunoSEQ multiplex PCR. The profile shows fewer than 100,000 clones, approximately 84% of them singletons. Study results and limitations: Early clone dynamics of blood T cells, plus interferon-beta, reportedly predicted response best. Expansion in blood of tumor-derived TCR clones was seen after radiotherapy plus ipilimumab.

J gave up 4 bases and V 5 bases, and 8 bases lay outside the gene matches. Per germline, CDR1 MNHNS and CDR2 SASEGT. CDR3 length: 15 amino acids. Note on this clone: As yet, its antigen is unknown.

The sequences come from peripheral blood, collected from a patient treated with radiotherapy plus ipilimumab. This sequence originates from a human donor with non-small cell lung cancer who had stable disease on radiotherapy plus ipilimumab. The chain has TRBV6-1 and TRBJ2-1; 7 nucleotides align to TRBD1. CDR3: CASSTTGTVYNEQFF. Here the CDR3 DNA reads TGTGCCAGCAGTACTACCGGGACAGTATACAATGAGCAGTTCTTC.